This T cell receptor (beta chain) was found in a study of identical twins. One entry per CDR3 protein results from TCRdb running MiXCR on the 5' RACE reads. The sample has over 500,000 distinct CDR3 sequences, about 20% seen once. A few counts support this clonotype. This CDR3 region has 15 residues. The V and J ends lost 0 bases and 6 bases, in that order; junction bases with no gene match: 5. Another study also made use of these data, one on T cells expressing NK-cell markers. That source notes: Evidence did not settle whether expanded NKG2C+ T cell clones targeted HCMV.

The chain uses TRBV12-3 or TRBV12-4 and TRBJ2-1, with 7 bases matching TRBD1. This clonotype was obtained from a woman aged 18-29 years in good health. The source material was CD4+ T cells sorted from blood. The DNA of the CDR3 is TGTGCCAGCAGTTTAGCGACAGGGTCAACCAATGAGCAGTTCTTC. As protein: CASSLATGSTNEQFF.